This TCR beta chain originates from a study of blood T cell repertoires in COVID-19. The assay was immunoSEQ multiplex PCR, and TCRdb's table has in-frame clones only and misses some. Among some 180,000 clones listed, approximately 86% were seen once. The CDR3 consists of 13 residues. Germline CDR1 reads SGHNT; CDR2 reads YYREEE (reference sequence). V was trimmed by 4 bases and J by 3 bases, leaving 11 bases between them. The V call is TRBV5-4, the J call TRBJ2-7; D might be TRBD2 (6 bases). This receptor was identified in a woman aged 40 to 50 in a cohort exposed to, infected with or recovered from COVID-19 (not recorded which). The sample comprised PBMCs or T cells enriched from blood (not recorded which). The CDR3 loop is CASSLGTFYEQYF. In nucleotides, the CDR3 is TGTGCCAGCAGCCTCGGGACTTTCTACGAGCAGTACTTC.